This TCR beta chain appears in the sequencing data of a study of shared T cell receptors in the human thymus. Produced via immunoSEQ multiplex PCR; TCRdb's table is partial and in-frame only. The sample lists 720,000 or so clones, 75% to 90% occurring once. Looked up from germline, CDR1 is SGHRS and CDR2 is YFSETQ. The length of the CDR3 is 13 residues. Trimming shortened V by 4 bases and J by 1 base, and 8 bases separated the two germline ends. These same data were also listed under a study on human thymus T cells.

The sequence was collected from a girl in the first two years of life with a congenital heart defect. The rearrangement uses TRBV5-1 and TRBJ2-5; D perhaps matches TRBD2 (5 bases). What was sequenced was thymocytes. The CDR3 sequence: CASSPDFQETQYF. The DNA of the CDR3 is TGCGCCAGCAGCCCGGACTTCCAAGAGACCCAGTACTTC. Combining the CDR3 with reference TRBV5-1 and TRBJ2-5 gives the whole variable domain KAGVTQTPRYLIKTRGQQVTLSCSPISGHRSVSWYQQTPGQGLQFLFEYFSETQRNKGNFPGRFSGRQFSNSRSEMNVSTLELGDSALYLCASSPDFQETQYFGPGTRLLVL.